Below, 23 T cell receptor beta chains from the same sample are listed, as sequenced in a study of blood T cell repertoires in COVID-19. TCRdb keeps only in-frame clones here, not all; method: immunoSEQ multiplex PCR. The sample carries fewer than 250,000 clones, 65% to 85% recorded once. Sample: PBMCs or T cells enriched from blood (not recorded which). Every receptor here comes from a woman aged 25-40 years who had recovered from COVID-19.

This rearrangement joins TRBV19 to TRBJ1-5; 7 nucleotides align to TRBD1. CDR3 size: 15 residues. Trimming removed 6 bases from V and 2 bases from J; junction bases left unmatched: 7. Per germline, CDR1 LNHDA and CDR2 SQIVND (reference sequence). The CDR3: CASSRDRVGNQPQHF. The DNA for the CDR3 is TGTGCCAGTAGCCGCGACAGGGTAGGCAATCAGCCCCAGCATTTT.

The chain carries TRBV19 and TRBJ1-4; D gene uncertain. The CDR3 loop spans 16 amino acids. CDR1 LNHDA and CDR2 SQIVND come from the germline V gene (reference sequence). V shed 9 bases and J shed 8 bases, with 25 bases lying between them. CDR3 sequence reads: CASSPSGKRIGEKLFF. CDR3 bases: TGTGCCAGCTCCCCATCGGGAAAGCGGATTGGGGAAAAACTGTTTTTT.

V usage is TRBV15 and J usage is TRBJ1-2; no reliable D call. Germline CDR1 and CDR2: LNHNV and YYDKDF (reference sequence). The CDR3 contains 12 residues. The ends were cut back, 5 bases at V and 8 bases at J, with 12 bases in the middle. CDR3 nucleotides: TGTGCCACCAGCCCGGGTAATCGAGGCTACACCTTC. Its protein is CATSPGNRGYTF. The complete variable domain, with remaining parts taken from reference TRBV15 and TRBJ1-2, reads DAMVIQNPRYQVTQFGKPVTLSCSQTLNHNVMYWYQQKSSQAPKLLFHYYDKDFNNEADTPDNFQSRRPNTSFCFLDIRSPGLGDTAMYLCATSPGNRGYTFGSGTRLTVV.

The CDR3 bases are TGTGCCAGCAGTGAGACAGGGTTAGTTTCCTATGGCTACACCTTC. It specifies CASSETGLVSYGYTF. This chain connects TRBV27 to TRBJ1-2, with 7 bases lining up with TRBD1. V was clipped by 5 bases and J by 4 bases; unmatched bases: 10. Germline V gives CDR1 MNHEY, CDR2 SMNVEV (reference sequence). CDR3 length equals 15 residues.

V and J are TRBV5-4 and TRBJ1-5; D is possibly TRBD1 (5 bases). CDR3 length equals 13 residues. Trimming cost V 0 bases and J 9 bases, with 10 bases left between them. From germline, CDR1 is SGHNT and CDR2 YYREEE (reference sequence). CDR3 sequence: CASSLGGGTPQHF. Written as DNA, the CDR3 is TGTGCCAGCAGCTTGGGTGGGGGGACGCCCCAGCATTTT. The full variable domain, its missing parts supplied by reference TRBV5-4 and TRBJ1-5, is ETGVTQSPTHLIKTRGQQVTLRCSSQSGHNTVSWYQQALGQGPQFIFQYYREEENGRGNFPPRFSGLQFPNYSSELNVNALELDDSALYLCASSLGGGTPQHFGDGTRLSIL.

V and J are TRBV19 and TRBJ1-2; 9 bases fit TRBD1. The CDR3 is made up of 13 amino acids. Germline V gene lookup returns CDR1 LNHDA and CDR2 SQIVND (reference sequence). Trimming cost V 5 bases and J 8 bases; bases outside gene matches: 6. CDR3 sequence reads: CASSGSDRGGYTF. The CDR3, as DNA: TGTGCCAGTAGTGGTTCGGACAGGGGCGGCTACACCTTC. The whole variable domain, filled in from reference TRBV19 and TRBJ1-2, reads DGGITQSPKYLFRKEGQNVTLSCEQNLNHDAMYWYRQDPGQGLRLIYYSQIVNDFQKGDIAEGYSVSREKKESFPLTVTSAQKNPTAFYLCASSGSDRGGYTFGSGTRLTVV.

The chain couples TRBV11-2 to TRBJ2-2, with D perhaps matching TRBD1 (5 bases). CDR1 is SGHAT, CDR2 FQNNGV, per germline. The CDR3 is made up of 12 amino acids. V dropped 5 bases and J dropped 8 bases, with 9 bases sitting between them. The CDR3 DNA reads as TGTGCCAGCAGCGTCCAGGGAGGGGAGCTGTTTTTT. This translates into CASSVQGGELFF.

This chain joins TRBV6-4 and TRBJ2-1, with D unresolved. CDR1 is MRHNA, CDR2 SNTAGT, per germline. V shed 5 bases and J shed 0 bases, with 11 bases lying between them. The CDR3 contains 15 residues. CDR3 DNA sequence: TGTGCCAGCAGTCTGAGCGCGAGCTCCTACAATGAGCAGTTCTTC. This encodes CASSLSASSYNEQFF.

This clone is medium-sized by share. The chain carries TRBV6-4 and TRBJ2-2; maybe TRBD1 (6 bases). Germline V gene data show CDR1 as MRHNA and CDR2 as SNTAGT. Trimming cost V 4 bases and J 1 base, with 7 bases left between them. The CDR3 is 14 residues long. CDR3 residues: CASSGGQNTGELFF. In DNA, the CDR3 is TGTGCCAGCAGTGGGGGACAGAACACCGGGGAGCTGTTTTTT.

The chain carries TRBV9 and TRBJ1-3, with D hard to call. The germline V gene encodes CDR1 SGDLS and CDR2 YYNGEE. V dropped 0 bases and J dropped 0 bases, with 10 bases sitting between them. The CDR3 contains 16 residues. CDR3 sequence reads: CASSVDQARSGNTIYF. DNA of the CDR3: TGTGCCAGCAGCGTAGATCAGGCCCGCTCTGGAAACACCATATATTTT.

V and J are TRBV7-8 and TRBJ1-6, with D possibly TRBD1 on 5 matching bases. Trimming pared 3 bases from V and 9 bases from J, leaving 12 bases between. The CDR3 spans 14 residues. Germline CDR1 and CDR2: SGHVS and FQNEAQ. The CDR3 here is CASSLAGLGSPLHF. CDR3 nucleotide sequence: TGTGCCAGCAGCTTGGCAGGGCTAGGTTCACCCCTCCACTTT.

The chain carries TRBV4-2 and TRBJ1-6; a weak D match, TRBD1 (6 bases). The CDR3 consists of 14 residues. The V end lost 0 bases, the J end lost 10 bases, and 10 bases lay between the germline ends. Germline assignment: CDR1 LGHNA and CDR2 YNFKEQ. The DNA of the CDR3 is TGTGCCAGCAGCCAAGAGGACAGACGGTCACCCCTCCACTTT. This codes for CASSQEDRRSPLHF.

The chain recombines TRBV6-7 with TRBJ1-1, with D unresolved. Being an ORF, TRBV6-7 has a function that is uncertain. This CDR3 spans 14 amino acids. Trimming cost V 2 bases and J 5 bases, with 12 bases left between them. CDR3 DNA sequence: TGTGCCAGCAGTTACCCCGGGGTTTGGACTGAAGCTTTCTTT. Translation gives CASSYPGVWTEAFF.

This chain links TRBV4-2 with TRBJ1-3, with a weak D call TRBD1 (6 bases). Trimming stripped 0 bases from V and 3 bases from J, with 15 bases between. This CDR3 has 17 amino acids. Germline V gene sequence: CDR1 LGHNA, CDR2 YNFKEQ. This chain's CDR3 is CASSQEVGQRNGNTIYF. Here the CDR3 DNA reads TGTGCCAGCAGCCAAGAGGTTGGACAGAGGAATGGAAACACCATATATTTT.

The rearrangement links TRBV5-1 to TRBJ1-2; D is unclear. The ends were cut back, 0 bases at V and 5 bases at J, with 8 bases in the middle. Germline CDR1 SGHRS, CDR2 YFSETQ. The CDR3 length is 13 residues. The CDR3 sequence: CASSLEQTYGYTF. CDR3 nucleotide sequence: TGCGCCAGCAGCTTGGAGCAGACTTATGGCTACACCTTC.

The rearrangement uses TRBV11-2 and TRBJ2-2; 14 positions match TRBD2. V was clipped by 5 bases and J by 5 bases; unmatched bases: 10. Looked up from germline, CDR1 is SGHAT and CDR2 is FQNNGV. CDR3 size: 18 residues. The CDR3 protein is CASSPRLAGGPGTGELFF. The DNA for the CDR3 is TGTGCCAGCAGCCCTCGACTAGCGGGGGGGCCGGGGACCGGGGAGCTGTTTTTT.

As for this clone: Germline is not matched at one junction end, which may reflect a read error. The CDR3 is CASSEGYHYGYTF. DNA of the CDR3: TGTGCCAGCAGTGAAGGGTACCACTACGGCTACACCTTC. The chain uses TRBV6-1 and TRBJ1-2; D unclear. Germline V gives CDR1 MNHNS, CDR2 SASEGT. This CDR3 spans 13 amino acids.

This chain joins TRBV15 and TRBJ1-2; D not certain. The CDR3 covers 14 residues. Germline-derived CDR1 and CDR2 are LNHNV and YYDKDF (reference sequence). Trimming took off 1 base at V and 7 bases at J, with 13 bases between the two ends. The CDR3, as DNA: TGTGCCACCAGCAGAGTATACGGAGGCAGTGGCTACACCTTC. Translation gives CATSRVYGGSGYTF.

The chain carries TRBV5-1 and TRBJ2-3, with unresolved D. Trimming removed 5 bases from V and 1 base from J, with 8 bases in between. The CDR3 runs 13 residues. Germline CDR1 is SGHRS and CDR2 is YFSETQ. CDR3 sequence: CASRVVRTDTQYF. In nucleotides, the CDR3 is TGCGCCAGCAGGGTAGTTCGCACAGATACGCAGTATTTT.

This clone came up many times. The rearrangement uses TRBV9 and TRBJ2-2; D is possibly TRBD2 (5 bases). V gave up 7 bases and J gave up 3 bases, with 13 bases separating them. This CDR3 is built from 14 residues. Germline V lookup: CDR1 SGDLS, CDR2 YYNGEE. The CDR3 DNA follows: TGTGCCAGCTCCCTAGCTGCCGACACCGGGGAGCTGTTTTTT. It translates to CASSLAADTGELFF. Using reference TRBV9 and TRBJ2-2 for the parts outside the CDR3, the full variable domain is DSGVTQTPKHLITATGQRVTLRCSPRSGDLSVYWYQQSLDQGLQFLIQYYNGEERAKGNILERFSAQQFPDLHSELNLSSLELGDSALYFCASSLAADTGELFFGEGSRLTVL.

The V and J genes are TRBV5-1 and TRBJ1-1; 7 nucleotides match TRBD1. The V gene end was trimmed by 1 base and the J gene end by 7 bases; junction bases not matched to a gene: 4. The CDR3 runs to 13 residues. The germline gives CDR1 SGHRS, CDR2 YFSETQ. In nucleotides, the CDR3 is TGCGCCAGCAGCTTGAACAGGGGCTTTGAAGCTTTCTTT. It translates to CASSLNRGFEAFF.

V is TRBV7-2 and J is TRBJ2-1; D perhaps matches TRBD1 (5 bases). The CDR3 spans 14 residues. Germline V gene sequence: CDR1 SGHTA, CDR2 FQGNSA. V lost 5 bases to trimming and J lost 5 bases, with 13 bases between them. CDR3 in DNA: TGTGCCAGCAGCCCTCGACAGACCCACAATGAGCAGTTCTTC. This encodes CASSPRQTHNEQFF.

CDR3 coding DNA: TGTGCCTGGTGGTCCAGCGGGTCTGAAGCTTTCTTT. Amino acids: CAWWSSGSEAFF. The chain couples TRBV30 to TRBJ1-1; no clear D. V was cut by 5 bases and J by 6 bases, with 13 bases left in between. The CDR3 extends over 12 amino acids. Looked up from germline, CDR1 is GTSNPN and CDR2 is SVGIG (reference sequence).